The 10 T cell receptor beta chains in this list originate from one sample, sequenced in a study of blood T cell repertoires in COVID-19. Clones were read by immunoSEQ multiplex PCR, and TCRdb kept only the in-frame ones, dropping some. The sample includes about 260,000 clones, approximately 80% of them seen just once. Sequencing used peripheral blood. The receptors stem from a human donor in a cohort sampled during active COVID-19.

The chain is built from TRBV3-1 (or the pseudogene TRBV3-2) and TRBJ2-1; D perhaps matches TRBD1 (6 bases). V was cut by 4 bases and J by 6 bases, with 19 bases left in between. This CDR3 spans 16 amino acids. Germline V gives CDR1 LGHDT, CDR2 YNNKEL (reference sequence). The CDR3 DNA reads TGTGCCAGCAGCCGCCACCTACAGGGCATCGGCAATGAGCAGTTCTTC. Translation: CASSRHLQGIGNEQFF.

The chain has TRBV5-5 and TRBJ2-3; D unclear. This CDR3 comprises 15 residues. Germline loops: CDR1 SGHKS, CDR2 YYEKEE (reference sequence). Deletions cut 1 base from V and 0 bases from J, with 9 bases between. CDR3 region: CASSLWSSSTDTQYF. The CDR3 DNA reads TGTGCCAGCAGCTTGTGGAGTTCTAGCACAGATACGCAGTATTTT.

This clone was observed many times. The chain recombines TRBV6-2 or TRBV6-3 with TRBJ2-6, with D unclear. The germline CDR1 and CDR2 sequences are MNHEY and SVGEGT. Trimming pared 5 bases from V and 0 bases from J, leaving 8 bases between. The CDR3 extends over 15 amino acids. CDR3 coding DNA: TGTGCCAGCAGTCCCCTTATCTCTGGGGCCAACGTCCTGACTTTC. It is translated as CASSPLISGANVLTF.

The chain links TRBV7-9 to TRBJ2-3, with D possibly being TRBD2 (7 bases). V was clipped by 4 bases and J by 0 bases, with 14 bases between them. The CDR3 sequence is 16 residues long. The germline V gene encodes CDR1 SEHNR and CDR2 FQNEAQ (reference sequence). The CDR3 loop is CASSSTGGPSTDTQYF. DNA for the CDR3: TGTGCCAGCAGCTCGACCGGGGGGCCTAGCACAGATACGCAGTATTTT.

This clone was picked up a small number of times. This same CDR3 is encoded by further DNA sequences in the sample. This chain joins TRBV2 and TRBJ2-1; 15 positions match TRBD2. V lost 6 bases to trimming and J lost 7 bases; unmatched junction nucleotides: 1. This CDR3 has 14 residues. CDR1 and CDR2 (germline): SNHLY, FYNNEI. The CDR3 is CASSGTSGRNEQFF. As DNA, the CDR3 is TGTGCCAGCAGCGGGACTAGCGGGAGGAATGAGCAGTTCTTC.

CDR3: CSVVLYNNEQFF. The CDR3 DNA follows: TGCAGCGTTGTACTATACAACAATGAGCAGTTCTTC. The chain carries TRBV29-1 and TRBJ2-1, with no clear D. Trimming took 4 bases from V and 5 from J, leaving 9 bases between them. This CDR3 is built from 12 residues. From germline, CDR1 is SQVTM and CDR2 ANQGSEA.

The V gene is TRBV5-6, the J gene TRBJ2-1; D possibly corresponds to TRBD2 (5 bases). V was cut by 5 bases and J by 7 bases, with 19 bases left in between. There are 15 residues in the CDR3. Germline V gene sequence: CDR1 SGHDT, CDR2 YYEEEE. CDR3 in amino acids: CASSFRRVSQNEQFF. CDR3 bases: TGTGCCAGCAGTTTTCGGCGGGTTTCCCAAAATGAGCAGTTCTTC.

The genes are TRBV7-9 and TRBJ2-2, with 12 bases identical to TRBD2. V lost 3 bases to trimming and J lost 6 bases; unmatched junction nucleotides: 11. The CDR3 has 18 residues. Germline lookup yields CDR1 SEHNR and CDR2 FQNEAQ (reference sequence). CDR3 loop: CASSLTSGSIWIAGELFF. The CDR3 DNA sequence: TGTGCCAGCAGCTTGACTAGCGGGAGTATTTGGATCGCCGGGGAGCTGTTTTTT.

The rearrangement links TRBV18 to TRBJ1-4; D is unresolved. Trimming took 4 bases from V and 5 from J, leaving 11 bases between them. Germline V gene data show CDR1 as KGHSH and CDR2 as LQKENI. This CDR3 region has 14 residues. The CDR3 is CASSRTRENEKLFF. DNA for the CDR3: TGTGCCAGCTCACGGACCCGGGAGAATGAAAAACTGTTTTTT.

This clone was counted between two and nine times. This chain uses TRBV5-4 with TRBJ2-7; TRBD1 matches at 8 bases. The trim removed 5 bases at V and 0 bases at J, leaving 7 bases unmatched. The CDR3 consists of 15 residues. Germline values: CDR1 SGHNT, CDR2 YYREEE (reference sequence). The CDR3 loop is CASRTDRVSSYEQYF. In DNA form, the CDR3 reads TGTGCCAGCAGGACGGACAGGGTCAGCTCCTACGAGCAGTACTTC.